This TCR beta chain was recorded in a study of blood T cell repertoires in COVID-19. About the study: T cells, B-cell-depleted T cells, or PBMCs supplied cDNA or gDNA.

Per germline, CDR1 SGHDT and CDR2 YYEEEE. The V gene end was trimmed by 4 bases and the J gene end by 4 bases; junction bases not matched to a gene: 7. This CDR3 contains 15 residues. Study processing details: Amplifying reference gene primers gave estimates of nucleated cell counts. Assay used: immunoSEQ multiplex PCR; TCRdb lists only in-frame clones, some missing. V and J calls plus clone size are reproduced from that table; the DNA served to infer D and trimming. This table holds around 44,000 clones, around 80% found once. Sample: peripheral blood. V and J are TRBV5-6 and TRBJ2-1, with 8 bases lining up with TRBD1. The source is a man in his forties or fifties with active or convalescent COVID-19. CDR3 bases: TGTGCCAGCAGCCGACAGGGGATGGGATACAATGAGCAGTTCTTC. This encodes CASSRQGMGYNEQFF. Full variable domain (outside the CDR3, taken from reference TRBV5-6 and TRBJ2-1): DAGVTQSPTHLIKTRGQQVTLRCSPKSGHDTVSWYQQALGQGPQFIFQYYEEEERQRGNFPDRFSGHQFPNYSSELNVNALLLGDSALYLCASSRQGMGYNEQFFGPGTRLTVL.